The 5 T cell receptor beta chains below were found in one sample sequenced in a study of T cells after yellow fever vaccination. TCRdb itself ran the 5' RACE reads through MiXCR, one entry per CDR3 protein. The data contain about 110,000 distinct CDR3 sequences, under 9% of them seen just once; the ten biggest clones take up about 25%. Sequencing used CD8+ T cells sorted from PBMCs, obtained 45 days after the yellow fever booster vaccination. All receptors derive from a young man who received the YFV17D yellow fever vaccine.

This clonotype was recorded a few times. The V and J genes are TRBV20-1 and TRBJ2-1, with D perhaps TRBD1 (5 bases). This CDR3 is built from 14 residues. Germline V gene data show CDR1 as DFQATT and CDR2 as SNEGSKA (reference sequence). The ends were cut back, 4 bases at V and 3 bases at J, with 13 bases in the middle. The CDR3 nucleotides read TGCAGTGCTAACAGGATGACCAGCTACAATGAGCAGTTCTTC. It translates to CSANRMTSYNEQFF.

In its sample, this clonotype was seen a few times. The V gene is TRBV19, the J gene TRBJ2-1, with 12 bases identical to TRBD2. This CDR3 contains 17 residues. Germline CDR1 LNHDA, CDR2 SQIVND (reference sequence). V lost 3 bases and J lost 8; bases outside the gene matches: 11. The CDR3 sequence: CASSIPSGRANGDEQFF. For the CDR3, the DNA is TGTGCCAGTAGTATTCCTAGCGGGAGGGCCAATGGCGATGAGCAGTTCTTC. Variable domain in full (rest from reference TRBV19 and TRBJ2-1): DGGITQSPKYLFRKEGQNVTLSCEQNLNHDAMYWYRQDPGQGLRLIYYSQIVNDFQKGDIAEGYSVSREKKESFPLTVTSAQKNPTAFYLCASSIPSGRANGDEQFFGPGTRLTVL.

There are many counts of this clonotype. This sequence joins TRBV20-1 and TRBJ2-7; D gene uncertain. V lost 1 base, J lost 9 bases, and 13 bases lay in between. CDR1 is DFQATT, CDR2 SNEGSKA, per germline (reference sequence). This CDR3 region has 12 residues. The CDR3 sequence is CSARGEGQVQYF. DNA of the CDR3: TGCAGTGCTAGAGGCGAAGGGCAGGTGCAGTACTTC.

The chain uses TRBV6-5 and TRBJ2-3, with no clear D. Trimming pared 2 bases from V and 4 bases from J, leaving 13 bases between. This CDR3 contains 15 residues. Germline V gene data show CDR1 as MNHEY and CDR2 as SVGAGI. Written as DNA, the CDR3 is TGTGCCAGCAGTTACGCCTCGCGGATGGCAGATACGCAGTATTTT. It yields the protein CASSYASRMADTQYF.

This CDR3 reads CASSEDGLSYEQYF. CDR3 in DNA: TGTGCCAGCAGTGAAGACGGACTTTCCTACGAGCAGTACTTC. The rearrangement links TRBV25-1 to TRBJ2-7; D perhaps matches TRBD2 (5 bases). Germline V CDR1 and CDR2: MGHDK, SYGVNS. Trimming removed 2 bases at V and 1 base at J, with 9 bases between. The CDR3 runs to 14 residues.